This T cell receptor beta chain originates from a study of T cell responses to AZD1222 COVID-19 vaccine. Whole-study results and caveats: Only six people who got AZD1222 tested seropositive at baseline.

Concerning this clone: Its specificity is not known.

CDR1 and CDR2 from the germline V gene are PRHDT and FYEKMQ (reference sequence). V shed 4 bases and J shed 1 base, with 7 bases lying between them. This CDR3 has 13 amino acids. Profiling relied on immunoSEQ multiplex PCR, and the TCRdb table lists in-frame clones only, not all of them. The sample consists of 110,000 to 150,000 clones, around 90% of them appearing once. The specimen was peripheral blood, collected on day 0 of AZD1222 vaccination. The chain is built from TRBV13 and TRBJ1-2; D is unclear. This receptor was taken from an adult in good health. As DNA, the CDR3 is TGTGCCAGCAGCTCAGACCTTAACTATGGCTACACCTTC. Protein product: CASSSDLNYGYTF.